This T cell receptor (beta chain) was retrieved from a study of cytomegalovirus exposure and HLA in healthy donors. Germline V CDR1 and CDR2: MNHEY, SVGAGI. This CDR3 spans 14 amino acids. Primers: 60 Vbeta forward and 13 Jbeta reverse. The data were produced by immunoSEQ multiplex PCR, yet TCRdb's version contains in-frame clones alone and is incomplete. Here the sample spans 100,000 to 120,000 clones, approximately 82% being singletons. Source material: PBMCs. This chain connects TRBV6-5 to TRBJ2-5; D might be TRBD2 (5 bases). The J call is in doubt because the DNA end fits TRBJ2-7 better. This TCR was sampled from a man between 25 and 39 years old in good health and CMV-seropositive. The CDR3 spells CASSFGLAGYEQYF. The CDR3 DNA reads TGTGCCAGCAGTTTCGGACTGGCCGGCTACGAGCAGTACTTC.